The clone carrying this TCR beta chain was picked up many times. Its antigen remains unknown. The sample belongs to a study of CD8 T cells in ankylosing spondylitis. One entry per CDR3 protein results from TCRdb running MiXCR on the 5' RACE reads. In the table there are about 500,000 distinct CDR3 sequences, about 5.2% of which are singletons. Study results and caveats: Within ankylosing spondylitis blood, a TCR beta motif made up of seven or eight highly homologous variants appeared to be characteristic. Significantly higher representation of disease-linked clones was reported for matched ankylosing spondylitis synovial fluid.

This TCR was sampled from a male donor with ankylosing spondylitis. Sequenced sample: blood, either unsorted or a sorted T cell fraction (not recorded which).

The CDR3 spells CASSRTLSGNEQFF. The CDR3 nucleotides read TGCGCCAGCAGCCGCACCCTTAGCGGTAATGAGCAGTTCTTC. This rearrangement joins TRBV4-3 to TRBJ2-1, with D possibly matching TRBD2 (6 bases). V gave up 4 bases and J gave up 7 bases, with 14 bases separating them. Germline V gene data show CDR1 as LGHNA and CDR2 as YSLEER. The CDR3 consists of 14 residues.